This T cell receptor beta chain is from a study of blood T cell repertoires in COVID-19. As for the study in general: PBMCs, B-cell-depleted T cells, or T cells were the source of the cDNA or gDNA that made up the material.

Assay: immunoSEQ multiplex PCR; the TCRdb copy retains only in-frame clones and omits some. The table records roughly 160,000 clones, around nine tenths of them present only once. V was pared by 3 bases and J by 3 bases, with 12 bases between. Looked up from germline, CDR1 is SGHTA and CDR2 is FQGNSA. The CDR3 sequence is 14 residues long. Sequencing was done on a sample of peripheral blood. The receptor comes from a woman older than 75 with COVID-19, enrolled during active disease. The chain combines TRBV7-2 with TRBJ2-7, with a weak D call TRBD1 (6 bases). The CDR3 spells CASSFPGTIYEQYF. The CDR3 DNA reads TGTGCCAGCAGCTTCCCAGGGACAATCTACGAGCAGTACTTC.